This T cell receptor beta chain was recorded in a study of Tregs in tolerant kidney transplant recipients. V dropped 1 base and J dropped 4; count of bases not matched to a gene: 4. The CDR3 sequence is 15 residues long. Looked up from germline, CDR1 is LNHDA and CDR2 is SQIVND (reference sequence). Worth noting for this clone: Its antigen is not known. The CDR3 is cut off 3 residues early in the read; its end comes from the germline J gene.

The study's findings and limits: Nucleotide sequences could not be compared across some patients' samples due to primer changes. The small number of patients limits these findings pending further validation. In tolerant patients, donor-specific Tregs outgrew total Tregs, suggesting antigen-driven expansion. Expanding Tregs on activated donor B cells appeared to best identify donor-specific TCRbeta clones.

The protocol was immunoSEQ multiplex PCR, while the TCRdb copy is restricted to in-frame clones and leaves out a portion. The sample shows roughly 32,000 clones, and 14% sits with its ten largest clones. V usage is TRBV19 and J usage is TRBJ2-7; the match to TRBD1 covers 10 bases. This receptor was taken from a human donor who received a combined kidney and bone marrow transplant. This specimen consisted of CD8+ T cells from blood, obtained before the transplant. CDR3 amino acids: CASSIGTGGMYEQYF. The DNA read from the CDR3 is TGTGCCAGTAGTATAGGGACAGGGGGTATGTACGAG.